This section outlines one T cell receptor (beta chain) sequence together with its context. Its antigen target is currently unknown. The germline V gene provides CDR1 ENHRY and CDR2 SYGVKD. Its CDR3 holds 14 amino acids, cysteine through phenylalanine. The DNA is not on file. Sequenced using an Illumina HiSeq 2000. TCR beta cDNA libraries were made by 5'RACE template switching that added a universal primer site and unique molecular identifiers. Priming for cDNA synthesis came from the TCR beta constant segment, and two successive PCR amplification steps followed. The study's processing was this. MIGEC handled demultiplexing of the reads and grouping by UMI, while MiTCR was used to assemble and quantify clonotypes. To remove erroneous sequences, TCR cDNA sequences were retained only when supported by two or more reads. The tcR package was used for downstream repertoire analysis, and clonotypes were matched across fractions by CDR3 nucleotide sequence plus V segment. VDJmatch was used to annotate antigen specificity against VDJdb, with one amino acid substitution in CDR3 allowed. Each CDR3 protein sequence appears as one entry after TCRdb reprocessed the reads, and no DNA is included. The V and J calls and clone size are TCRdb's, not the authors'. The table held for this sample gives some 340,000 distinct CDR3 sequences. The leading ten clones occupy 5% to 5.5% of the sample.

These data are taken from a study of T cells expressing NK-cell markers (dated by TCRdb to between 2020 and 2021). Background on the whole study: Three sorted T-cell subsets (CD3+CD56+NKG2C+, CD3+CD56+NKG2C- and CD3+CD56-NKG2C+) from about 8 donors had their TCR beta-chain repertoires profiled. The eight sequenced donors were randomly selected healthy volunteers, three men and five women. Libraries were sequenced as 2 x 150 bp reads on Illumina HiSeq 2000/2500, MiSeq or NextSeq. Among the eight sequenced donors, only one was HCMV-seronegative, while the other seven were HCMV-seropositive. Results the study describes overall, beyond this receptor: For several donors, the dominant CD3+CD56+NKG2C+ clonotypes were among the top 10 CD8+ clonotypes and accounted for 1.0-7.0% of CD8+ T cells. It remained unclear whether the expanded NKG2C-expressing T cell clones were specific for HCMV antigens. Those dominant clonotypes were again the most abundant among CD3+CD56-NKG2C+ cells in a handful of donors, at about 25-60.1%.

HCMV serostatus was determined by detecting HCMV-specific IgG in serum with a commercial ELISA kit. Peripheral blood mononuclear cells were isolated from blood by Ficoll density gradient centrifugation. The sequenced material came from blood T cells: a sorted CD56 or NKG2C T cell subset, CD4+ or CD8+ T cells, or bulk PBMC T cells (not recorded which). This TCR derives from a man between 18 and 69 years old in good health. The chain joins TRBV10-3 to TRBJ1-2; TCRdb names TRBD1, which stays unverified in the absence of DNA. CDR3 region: CAIRRQGGTYGYTF.